Sequencing of this T cell receptor beta chain was carried out in a study of cytomegalovirus exposure and HLA in healthy donors. This CDR3 comprises 14 residues. Trimming stripped 2 bases from V and 6 bases from J, with 14 bases between. The germline gives CDR1 MNHNS, CDR2 SASEGT. Broader study findings: Diagnosis of cytomegalovirus status made by the classifier reportedly showed high specificity and sensitivity.

Turning to this clone: Its antigen is not identified.

The assay was immunoSEQ multiplex PCR, and TCRdb's table has in-frame clones only and misses some. The sample consists of about 120,000 clones, 86% of them appearing once. The chain couples TRBV6-1 to TRBJ2-7, with a tentative D call TRBD2 (5 bases). Sequenced sample: PBMCs. The sequence came from a man between 18 and 35 years old in good health and CMV-seronegative. In DNA, the CDR3 is TGTGCCAGCAGTGAACTGATGGGTAGCGCCGAGCAGTACTTC. It codes for CASSELMGSAEQYF.